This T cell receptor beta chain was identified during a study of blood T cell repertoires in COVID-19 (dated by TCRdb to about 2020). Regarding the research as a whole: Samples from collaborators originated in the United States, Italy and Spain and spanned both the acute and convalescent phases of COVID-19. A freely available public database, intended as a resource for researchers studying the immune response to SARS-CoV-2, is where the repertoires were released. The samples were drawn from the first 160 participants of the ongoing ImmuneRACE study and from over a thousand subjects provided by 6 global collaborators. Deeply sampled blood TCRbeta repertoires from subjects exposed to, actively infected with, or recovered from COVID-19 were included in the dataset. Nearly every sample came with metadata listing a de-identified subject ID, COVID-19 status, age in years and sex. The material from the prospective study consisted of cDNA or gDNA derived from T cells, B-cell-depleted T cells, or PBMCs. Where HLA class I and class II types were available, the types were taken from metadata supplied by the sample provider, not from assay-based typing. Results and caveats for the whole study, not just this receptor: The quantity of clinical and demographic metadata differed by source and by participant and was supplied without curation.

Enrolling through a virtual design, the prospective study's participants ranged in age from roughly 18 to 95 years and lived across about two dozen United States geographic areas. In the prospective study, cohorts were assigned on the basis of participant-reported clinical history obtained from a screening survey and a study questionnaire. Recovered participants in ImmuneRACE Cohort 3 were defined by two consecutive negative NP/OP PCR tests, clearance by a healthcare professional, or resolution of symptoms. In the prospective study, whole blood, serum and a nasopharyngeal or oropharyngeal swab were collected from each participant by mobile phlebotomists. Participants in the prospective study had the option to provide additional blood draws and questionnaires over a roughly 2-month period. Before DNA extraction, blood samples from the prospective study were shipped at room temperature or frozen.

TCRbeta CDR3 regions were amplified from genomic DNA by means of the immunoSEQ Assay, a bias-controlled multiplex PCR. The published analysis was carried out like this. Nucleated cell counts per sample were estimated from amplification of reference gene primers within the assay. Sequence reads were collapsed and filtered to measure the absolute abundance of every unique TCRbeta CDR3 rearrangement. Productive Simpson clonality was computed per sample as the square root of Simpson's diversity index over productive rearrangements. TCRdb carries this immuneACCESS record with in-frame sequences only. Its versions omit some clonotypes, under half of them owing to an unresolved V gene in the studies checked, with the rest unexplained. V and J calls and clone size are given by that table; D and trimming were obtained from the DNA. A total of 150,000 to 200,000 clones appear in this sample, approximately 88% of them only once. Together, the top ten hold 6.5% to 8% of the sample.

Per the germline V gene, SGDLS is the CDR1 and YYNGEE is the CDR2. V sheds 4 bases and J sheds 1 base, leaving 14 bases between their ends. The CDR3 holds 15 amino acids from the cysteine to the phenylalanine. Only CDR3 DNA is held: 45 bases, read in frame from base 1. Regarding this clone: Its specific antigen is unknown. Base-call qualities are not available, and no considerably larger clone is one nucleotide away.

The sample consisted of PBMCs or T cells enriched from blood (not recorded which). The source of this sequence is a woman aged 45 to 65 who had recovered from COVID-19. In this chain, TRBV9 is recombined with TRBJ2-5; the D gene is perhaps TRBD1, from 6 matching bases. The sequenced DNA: TGTGCCAGCAGCCCGGAAAGGACAGCCCAAGAGACCCAGTACTTC. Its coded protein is CASSPERTAQETQYF.